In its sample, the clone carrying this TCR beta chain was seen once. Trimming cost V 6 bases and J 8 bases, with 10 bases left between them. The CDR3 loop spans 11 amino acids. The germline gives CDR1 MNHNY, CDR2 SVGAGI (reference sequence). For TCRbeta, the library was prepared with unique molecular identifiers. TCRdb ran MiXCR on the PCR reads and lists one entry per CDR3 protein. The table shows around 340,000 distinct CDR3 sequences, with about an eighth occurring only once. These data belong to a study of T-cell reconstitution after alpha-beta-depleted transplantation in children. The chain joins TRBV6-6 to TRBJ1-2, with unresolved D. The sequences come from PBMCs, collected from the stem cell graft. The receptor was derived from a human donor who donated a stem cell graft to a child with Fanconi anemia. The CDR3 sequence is CASSSSQGYTF. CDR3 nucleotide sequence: TGTGCCAGCAGCTCTTCTCAGGGCTACACCTTC.